Given below is one T cell receptor beta chain in context. Antigen specificity is unknown. The entry originates in a study of blood T cells in healthy people across ages. Study findings and constraints: No one knew whether donors had CMV, which possibly confounded expanded clonotype changes.

The junction had 8 bases not matched to a gene; V was cut back by 3 bases and J by 5 bases. From germline, CDR1 is MNHEY and CDR2 SMNVEV (reference sequence). CDR3 size: 15 residues. A second PCR, run for about 6 to 12 cycles, used a sample-barcoded 5' primer plus a J-beta primer mix. One entry per CDR3 protein results from TCRdb running MiXCR on the 5' RACE reads. In the table there are approximately 800,000 distinct CDR3 sequences, roughly 53% of which are singletons. The chain combines TRBV27 with TRBJ2-7; 9 bases line up with TRBD2. This TCR was recovered from a man older than 75 in good health. Sequenced material: blood. CDR3 DNA: TGTGCCAGCAGTTTTGATAGCGGGAGTCACAACGAGCAGTACTTC. It is translated as CASSFDSGSHNEQYF.